A single sample is the source of the 14 T cell receptor beta chains below, sequenced in a study of blood T cells in healthy people across ages. The use of a sample-barcoded 5' primer and a J-beta primer mix characterized a second PCR of roughly 6 to 11 cycles. TCRdb independently ran MiXCR on the 5' RACE reads; one entry per CDR3 protein. Among 1.5 million to 2 million distinct CDR3 sequences listed, under 30% were seen once. The sequenced sample was blood. These receptor sequences come from a woman aged 25 to 39 in good health.

This clonotype was counted only a few times. The chain is built from TRBV9 and TRBJ2-3; 7 nucleotides line up with TRBD2. V shed 4 bases and J 2 bases; nucleotides not matched to a gene: 10. CDR3 size: 16 residues. The germline CDR1 and CDR2 sequences are SGDLS and YYNGEE. DNA of the CDR3: TGTGCCAGCAGCTCATATAAGACTAGCCCCACAGATACGCAGTATTTT. This encodes CASSSYKTSPTDTQYF. The variable domain in full, with the rest retrieved from reference TRBV9 and TRBJ2-3, is DSGVTQTPKHLITATGQRVTLRCSPRSGDLSVYWYQQSLDQGLQFLIQYYNGEERAKGNILERFSAQQFPDLHSELNLSSLELGDSALYFCASSSYKTSPTDTQYFGPGTRLTVL.

This clonotype was counted between two and nine times. The J gene is TRBJ1-5, the V gene TRBV5-5; maybe TRBD1 (5 bases). The length of the CDR3 is 14 residues. Germline CDR1 is SGHKS and CDR2 is YYEKEE (reference sequence). V lost 4 bases and J 3 bases, leaving 11 bases between the germline ends. CDR3 DNA: TGTGCCAGCAGCGCCGGGGGTAACAATCAGCCCCAGCATTTT. It yields the protein CASSAGGNNQPQHF.

This clonotype was counted ten times or more. One junction end disagrees with the germline gene, perhaps due to a read error. The genes are TRBV12-3 or TRBV12-4 and TRBJ2-6, with a possible D match to TRBD2 (5 bases). This CDR3 has 15 amino acids. The CDR3 spells CASSLRASGANVLTF. The CDR3 DNA sequence: TGCGCCAGCAGCTTGAGGGCCTCTGGGGCCAACGTCCTGACTTTC.

The rearrangement links TRBV20-1 to TRBJ1-5; D is ambiguous. Between the trimmed V and J ends, which lost 3 bases and 10 bases, there was a span of 13 bases. The CDR3 is 12 amino acids. Looked up from germline, CDR1 is DFQATT and CDR2 is SNEGSKA (reference sequence). In DNA form, the CDR3 reads TGCAGTGCTAGGACCGGGGTTCAACCCCAGCATTTT. Translated, it gives CSARTGVQPQHF.

CDR3 loop: CASSLDQTGFPDTQYF. The CDR3 DNA sequence: TGCGCCAGCAGCTTGGACCAAACAGGGTTCCCAGATACGCAGTATTTT. This sequence joins TRBV5-1 and TRBJ2-3; TRBD1 is a possible D gene (6 bases). This CDR3 contains 16 residues. Trimming stripped 0 bases from V and 4 bases from J, with 15 bases between. The germline V gene has CDR1 SGHRS and CDR2 YFSETQ.

This clonotype was picked up many times. The V call is TRBV29-1, the J call TRBJ2-7; no firm D call. Trimming left V 5 bases short and J 3 bases short, with 5 bases between. This CDR3 has 10 amino acids. The germline V gene has CDR1 SQVTM and CDR2 ANQGSEA. The CDR3, as DNA: TGCAGCGTTTCCCACTACGAGCAGTACTTC. Translating gives CSVSHYEQYF.

The rearrangement links TRBV5-1 to TRBJ2-5; D possibly matches TRBD1 or TRBD2 (7 bases each). The CDR3 has 14 residues. The V and J ends lost 3 bases and 11 bases respectively, with 20 bases between them. Germline V CDR1 and CDR2: SGHRS, YFSETQ. This CDR3 reads CASSSDRAGVKQYF. CDR3 in DNA: TGCGCCAGCAGCTCAGACAGGGCGGGGGTGAAGCAGTACTTC.

This clonotype was counted ten times or more. The V and J genes are TRBV10-3 and TRBJ2-3; 11 bases align to TRBD2. The V and J ends lost 6 bases and 4 bases, in that order; junction bases with no gene match: 9. Germline-derived CDR1 and CDR2 are ENHRY and SYGVKD. This CDR3 contains 16 residues. CDR3 loop: CAISETGTSGADTQYF. CDR3 coding DNA: TGTGCCATCAGCGAAACCGGGACTAGCGGAGCAGATACGCAGTATTTT.

On this clonotype itself: With a far larger clone one base away, a read error is the likely cause. The genes are TRBV20-1 and TRBJ2-1; unclear D gene. Looked up from germline, CDR1 is DFQATT and CDR2 is SNEGSKA (reference sequence). This CDR3 comprises 10 residues. Deletions cut 3 bases from V and 13 bases from J, with 10 bases between. CDR3 DNA sequence: TGCAGTGCTAGGAGAGAGACCCAGTTCTTC. This translates into CSARRETQFF.

The chain is built from TRBV7-9 and TRBJ2-4; 10 positions agree with TRBD2. J was trimmed by 9 bases and V by 5 bases; bases with no gene match: 7. The CDR3 contains 14 residues. Germline loops: CDR1 SEHNR, CDR2 FQNEAQ (reference sequence). CDR3 in amino acids: CASSPSGSWVIQYF. CDR3 nucleotides: TGTGCCAGCAGCCCTAGCGGGAGTTGGGTCATTCAGTACTTC. Variable domain in full (rest from reference TRBV7-9 and TRBJ2-4): DTGVSQNPRHKITKRGQNVTFRCDPISEHNRLYWYRQTLGQGPEFLTYFQNEAQLEKSRLLSDRFSAERPKGSFSTLEIQRTEQGDSAMYLCASSPSGSWVIQYFGAGTRLSVL.

This clonotype came up many times. The J gene is TRBJ2-3, the V gene TRBV6-5, with D perhaps matching TRBD2 (5 bases). Germline values: CDR1 MNHEY, CDR2 SVGAGI. V gave up 2 bases and J gave up 0 bases, with 12 bases separating them. The CDR3 spans 16 residues. The CDR3 nucleotides are TGTGCCAGCAGTTACGAGAGGGCGGTTAGCACAGATACGCAGTATTTT. As protein: CASSYERAVSTDTQYF.

The chain recombines TRBV6-6 with TRBJ1-5; a weak D match, TRBD1 (5 bases). Germline V gene lookup returns CDR1 MNHNY and CDR2 SVGAGI (reference sequence). CDR3 length: 15 amino acids. V lost 6 bases and J 4 bases, leaving 16 bases between the germline ends. DNA for the CDR3: TGTGCCAGCAGCCTGGACAAGGGGAGGAATCAGCCCCAGCATTTT. This sequence encodes CASSLDKGRNQPQHF.

This clonotype has just a few counts. The CDR3 sequence: CASSLRVTGVHEQFF. The CDR3 nucleotides are TGTGCCAGCAGCTTAAGGGTAACGGGAGTCCACGAGCAGTTCTTC. The chain is built from TRBV7-9 and TRBJ2-1; tentatively, D is TRBD2 (6 bases). Germline V gene data show CDR1 as SEHNR and CDR2 as FQNEAQ (reference sequence). The CDR3 extends over 15 amino acids. V shed 2 bases and J shed 10 bases, with 18 bases lying between them.

The V and J genes are TRBV2 and TRBJ1-2; D might be TRBD1 (5 bases). The V gene lost 6 bases and the J gene lost 5 bases, with 22 bases spanning the gap. Germline CDR1 SNHLY, CDR2 FYNNEI. The CDR3 length is 16 residues. CDR3 amino acids: CASRPRPGSELYGYTF. CDR3 in DNA: TGTGCCAGCAGACCCAGGCCAGGGTCCGAACTATATGGCTACACCTTC.